These 25 T cell receptor beta chains were all obtained from the same sample, sequenced in a study of T cell responses to AZD1222 COVID-19 vaccine. Libraries were prepared by immunoSEQ multiplex PCR; TCRdb keeps only in-frame clonotypes and omits some of them. The sample has tens of thousands of clones, about 88% seen once. The sample consisted of peripheral blood, taken on day 0 of AZD1222 vaccination. The source is an adult in good health.

The chain is built from TRBV28 and TRBJ2-7, with D perhaps TRBD1 or TRBD2 (5 bases each). Trimming removed 2 bases at V and 3 bases at J, with 8 bases between. CDR3 length: 13 amino acids. Germline V gives CDR1 MDHEN, CDR2 SYDVKM. The chain's CDR3 is CASSLGGHYEQYF. The CDR3 region has the DNA TGTGCCAGCAGTTTAGGGGGTCACTACGAGCAGTACTTC.

This chain joins TRBV30 and TRBJ1-3; the D gene is possibly TRBD1 (5 bases). V was shortened by 3 bases and J by 5 bases, with 11 bases between the two germline ends. CDR1 is GTSNPN, CDR2 SVGIG, per germline (reference sequence). CDR3 length: 13 amino acids. CDR3 protein: CAWRGDRRNTIYF. CDR3 nucleotides: TGTGCCTGGAGAGGAGACAGAAGAAACACCATATATTTT.

The chain links TRBV19 to TRBJ2-7, with TRBD1 identical over 7 bases. CDR1 is LNHDA, CDR2 SQIVND, per germline (reference sequence). V gave up 3 bases and J gave up 0 bases; unmatched junction bases: 8. The CDR3 consists of 16 residues. The CDR3 reads CASSIDQQGYSYEQYF. CDR3 coding DNA: TGTGCCAGTAGTATCGACCAACAGGGGTACTCCTACGAGCAGTACTTC.

The J gene is TRBJ2-4, the V gene TRBV4-1, with 8 bases identical to TRBD1. Germline CDR1 reads MGHRA; CDR2 reads YSYEKL. There are 18 residues in the CDR3. The J segment lost 2 bases and the V segment lost 3 bases, leaving 12 bases of the junction unmatched. For the CDR3, the DNA is TGCGCCAGCAGCCAGGACAGGGCGTATGAAGGTTCCAAAAACATTCAGTACTTC. The encoded protein is CASSQDRAYEGSKNIQYF.

The sample holds one count of this clone. The rearrangement links TRBV6-5 to TRBJ2-7; D might be TRBD1 (5 bases). Germline V gene data show CDR1 as MNHEY and CDR2 as SVGAGI. CDR3 size: 13 residues. Trimming took off 7 bases at V and 1 base at J, with 11 bases between the two ends. CDR3 in DNA: TGTGCCAGCACTCAGGGCATATCCTACGAGCAGTACTTC. Translated: CASTQGISYEQYF.

The V and J genes are TRBV6-5 and TRBJ2-7; D is unclear. CDR1 and CDR2 from the germline V gene are MNHEY and SVGAGI. Trimming removed 7 bases from V and 2 bases from J, with 15 bases in between. This CDR3 region has 14 residues. CDR3 coding DNA: TGTGCCAGCACCCCATCCACGGAGACCTACGAGCAGTACTTC. Protein sequence: CASTPSTETYEQYF.

This chain links TRBV19 with TRBJ1-5; D might be TRBD1 (6 bases). Germline lookup yields CDR1 LNHDA and CDR2 SQIVND (reference sequence). Trimming removed 7 bases from V and 3 bases from J, with 16 bases in between. This CDR3 region has 15 residues. The CDR3 spells CASIAGGGVNQPQHF. DNA for the CDR3: TGTGCCAGTATTGCCGGGGGCGGGGTCAATCAGCCCCAGCATTTT.

The CDR3 protein is CASSGGAYNSPLHF. CDR3 bases: TGTGCCAGTAGTGGCGGAGCTTATAATTCACCCCTCCACTTT. The chain carries TRBV19 and TRBJ1-6; no reliable D call. Trimming stripped 5 bases from V and 4 bases from J, with 9 bases between. The germline V gene has CDR1 LNHDA and CDR2 SQIVND (reference sequence). This CDR3 region has 14 residues.

The chain is built from TRBV5-1 and TRBJ1-5; D is undetermined. The germline V and J ends were trimmed by 4 bases and 2 bases, with 7 bases remaining between them. CDR1 SGHRS and CDR2 YFSETQ come from the germline V gene. The CDR3 has 13 residues. DNA for the CDR3: TGCGCCAGCAGCCCTGATGGCAATCAGCCCCAGCATTTT. Amino acid sequence: CASSPDGNQPQHF.

The V and J genes are TRBV9 and TRBJ2-1; 7 nucleotides line up with TRBD2. There are 16 residues in the CDR3. Germline lookup yields CDR1 SGDLS and CDR2 YYNGEE. The trim removed 0 bases at V and 3 bases at J, leaving 6 bases unmatched. The CDR3 nucleotides are TGTGCCAGCAGCGTAGAAGGACTAGGAGTCTACAATGAGCAGTTCTTC. This codes for CASSVEGLGVYNEQFF. The whole variable domain, remainder taken from reference TRBV9 and TRBJ2-1, is DSGVTQTPKHLITATGQRVTLRCSPRSGDLSVYWYQQSLDQGLQFLIQYYNGEERAKGNILERFSAQQFPDLHSELNLSSLELGDSALYFCASSVEGLGVYNEQFFGPGTRLTVL.

The chain uses TRBV1 and TRBJ2-3; the D call of TRBD2 is as the table states it, not checked on the DNA. TRBV1 corresponds to a pseudogene. This CDR3 spans 17 amino acids. The CDR3 coding sequence is TGCACCAGCAGCCACAAGGGTCCTAGCGGGGGAACAGATACGCAGTATTTT. As protein: CTSSHKGPSGGTDTQYF.

Here the CDR3 reads CASSWDMQETQYF. In nucleotides, the CDR3 is TGCGCCAGCAGCTGGGACATGCAAGAGACCCAGTACTTC. The chain carries TRBV5-1 and TRBJ2-5; tentatively, D is TRBD1 (6 bases). The CDR3 has 13 amino acids. Trimming left V 3 bases short and J 2 bases short, with 8 bases between. In germline, CDR1 is SGHRS, CDR2 YFSETQ.

The rearrangement joins TRBV2 to TRBJ1-1; weak D call: TRBD1 (5 bases). The CDR3 totals 13 residues. V shed 4 bases and J shed 8 bases, with 14 bases lying between them. Germline V lookup: CDR1 SNHLY, CDR2 FYNNEI. CDR3 protein: CASSVLAGGEAFF. The CDR3 coding sequence is TGTGCCAGCAGTGTACTGGCTGGGGGAGAAGCTTTCTTT. Together with reference TRBV2 and TRBJ1-1, the CDR3 gives the full variable domain: EPEVTQTPSHQVTQMGQEVILRCVPISNHLYFYWYRQILGQKVEFLVSFYNNEISEKSEIFDDQFSVERPDGSNFTLKIRSTKLEDSAMYFCASSVLAGGEAFFGQGTRLTVV.

The chain uses TRBV6-5 and TRBJ1-3, with unresolved D. The CDR3 length is 14 residues. The V gene's germline CDR1 is MNHEY and CDR2 SVGAGI. Trimming shortened V by 4 bases and J by 0 bases, and 7 bases separated the two germline ends. In nucleotides, the CDR3 is TGTGCCAGCAGTTTTACGTTCTCTGGAAACACCATATATTTT. Translation: CASSFTFSGNTIYF.

This sequence joins TRBV30 and TRBJ2-1; 8 bases align to TRBD1. CDR3 size: 14 residues. Germline lookup yields CDR1 GTSNPN and CDR2 SVGIG (reference sequence). V shed 2 bases, J shed 4 bases, and the junction held 4 bases outside the gene matches. CDR3 bases: TGTGCCTGGAGTCCGGGACAGGATTACAATGAGCAGTTCTTC. As protein: CAWSPGQDYNEQFF.

V and J are TRBV29-1 and TRBJ1-3, with D maybe TRBD1 (6 bases). Trimming removed 6 bases from V and 0 bases from J, with 9 bases in between. CDR3 length: 13 amino acids. The germline gives CDR1 SQVTM, CDR2 ANQGSEA. CDR3 nucleotide sequence: TGCAGCGTCGGACAGAGCTCTGGAAACACCATATATTTT. This encodes CSVGQSSGNTIYF.

The gene calls are TRBV12-3 or TRBV12-4 and TRBJ2-2; D is unclear. V lost 1 base, J lost 5 bases, and 5 bases lay in between. The CDR3 has 13 residues. CDR3: CASSLGQTGELFF. The CDR3 DNA follows: TGTGCCAGCAGTTTAGGTCAGACCGGGGAGCTGTTTTTT.

The chain uses TRBV11-2 and TRBJ1-2; D unresolved. Germline CDR1 is SGHAT and CDR2 is FQNNGV. The germline V and J ends were trimmed by 0 bases and 8 bases, with 10 bases remaining between them. This CDR3 is 13 amino acids long. The DNA for the CDR3 is TGTGCCAGCAGCTTAGATCTGTGGGGAGGCTACACCTTC. Residues: CASSLDLWGGYTF.

The table lists this clone with a count of one. The chain combines TRBV5-5 with TRBJ1-1; TRBD1 is a possible D gene (6 bases). This CDR3 is built from 13 residues. Germline values: CDR1 SGHKS, CDR2 YYEKEE (reference sequence). The ends were cut back, 2 bases at V and 6 bases at J, with 11 bases in the middle. This chain's CDR3 is CASSFGGLAEAFF. CDR3 DNA sequence: TGTGCCAGCAGCTTCGGGGGCTTGGCTGAAGCTTTCTTT.

The genes are TRBV6-5 and TRBJ1-6; D is undetermined. Germline V gives CDR1 MNHEY, CDR2 SVGAGI. Trimming stripped 6 bases from V and 10 bases from J, with 10 bases between. This CDR3 spans 12 amino acids. The CDR3: CASSRSRSPLHF. The DNA of the CDR3 is TGTGCCAGCAGCCGTAGTCGCTCACCCCTCCACTTT.

The table lists this clone with a count of one. The chain combines TRBV7-9 with TRBJ2-7; no firm D call. Germline values: CDR1 SEHNR, CDR2 FQNEAQ (reference sequence). V lost 3 bases and J 4 bases, leaving 4 bases between the germline ends. The CDR3 has 11 amino acids. The CDR3 is CASSFQYEQYF. The CDR3 nucleotides read TGTGCCAGCAGCTTTCAGTACGAGCAGTACTTC.

The count of this clone is one. The V and J genes are TRBV12-5 and TRBJ1-6, with 7 nucleotides matching TRBD1. Germline V gives CDR1 LGHNT, CDR2 FRNRAP. The ends lost 5 bases at V and 6 bases at J; junction bases unmatched: 13. The CDR3 consists of 17 residues. The CDR3 coding sequence is TGTGCTAGTGGTCTCCAAGAGACAGGGCCACGTAATTCACCCCTCCACTTT. It is translated as CASGLQETGPRNSPLHF.

CDR3 protein: CASSLYRNYEQYF. DNA of the CDR3: TGTGCCAGCAGCTTGTACAGGAACTACGAGCAGTACTTC. The rearrangement uses TRBV7-6 and TRBJ2-7; possibly TRBD1 for D (5 bases). Trimming cost V 3 bases and J 3 bases, with 9 bases left between them. Germline CDR1 is SGHVS and CDR2 is FNYEAQ. The CDR3 consists of 13 residues.

The chain has TRBV29-1 and TRBJ2-7, with D perhaps TRBD1 (7 bases). CDR1 and CDR2 (germline): SQVTM, ANQGSEA. The CDR3 contains 12 residues. Trimming shortened V by 7 bases and J by 0 bases, and 10 bases separated the two germline ends. This CDR3 reads CSGRDSSYEQYF. DNA of the CDR3: TGCAGCGGGCGGGACAGCTCCTACGAGCAGTACTTC.

The chain couples TRBV25-1 to TRBJ2-1, with TRBD2 matching 12 bases. The trim removed 6 bases at V and 5 bases at J, leaving 5 bases unmatched. The germline CDR1 and CDR2 sequences are MGHDK and SYGVNS. The CDR3 spans 15 residues. CDR3: CASSRLAGVDNEQFF. The CDR3 DNA reads TGTGCCAGCAGCCGACTAGCGGGGGTTGACAATGAGCAGTTCTTC.